This entry lists 13 T cell receptor beta chains sequenced from one sample in a study of sequential checkpoint blockade in melanoma (dated by TCRdb to the late 2010s). Interpreted using the paper, the treatment or condition label stands for: randomized to nivolumab then ipilimumab (arm A) or the reverse (arm B). The method was the immunoSEQ multiplex PCR assay. TCRdb obtained this table from immuneACCESS and retained in-frame rearrangements with V and J assigned. These tables miss some clones; where compared with another copy, unresolved V genes account for less than half of the shortfall, and the remainder is unexplained. The sample has about 9,000 clones on record, about 26% of them singletons. The biggest ten clones account for 20% to 25% of the sample. Here the sequenced sample was tumor tissue (inferred from file names), taken from a patient given nivolumab and ipilimumab in sequence. Receptors were obtained from a human donor with melanoma.

The CDR3, as DNA: TGTGCCAGTAGTCCAAGGGACAGGGGAGTGGGGGGAGCTTTCTTT. Translated, it gives CASSPRDRGVGGAFF. This chain joins TRBV19 and TRBJ1-1; 10 bases map to TRBD1. CDR1 is LNHDA and CDR2 is SQIVND in the germline V gene (reference sequence). This CDR3 is built from 15 residues. With 5 bases clipped from V and 10 bases from J, the junction kept 13 bases outside the gene matches.

This clone has just a few counts. The CDR3 nucleotides are TGTGCCAGCAGCACCCAGACAGGGGGTACTTACTACGAGCAGTACTTC. Translation: CASSTQTGGTYYEQYF. The V gene is TRBV9, the J gene TRBJ2-7; 9 nucleotides align to TRBD1. Per the germline V gene, CDR1 is SGDLS and CDR2 is YYNGEE. Germline trimming cut 4 bases from V and 3 bases from J; bases unmatched to any gene: 11. The CDR3 length is 16 residues.

This clone appeared many times. V gene TRBV11-3 combines with J gene TRBJ1-2; TRBD1 agrees at 7 bases. CDR3 length equals 14 residues. Germline values: CDR1 SGHNT, CDR2 YENEEA. J was trimmed by 3 bases and V by 5 bases; bases with no gene match: 6. CDR3 in amino acids: CASSRSGTDYGYTF. The CDR3 DNA follows: TGTGCCAGCAGCCGCTCCGGGACAGACTATGGCTACACCTTC.

In its sample, this clone was seen once. The chain has TRBV19 and TRBJ2-2; 8 nucleotides agree with TRBD1. Germline-derived CDR1 and CDR2 are LNHDA and SQIVND (reference sequence). The junction had 7 bases not matched to a gene; V was cut back by 5 bases and J by 5 bases. The CDR3 runs to 15 residues. The CDR3 sequence: CASSRDRRGTGELFF. Written as DNA, the CDR3 is TGTGCCAGTAGTCGGGACAGGCGAGGGACCGGGGAGCTGTTTTTT.

This clone was seen many times. One end of the junction does not line up with germline, which may come from a read error. CDR3 DNA: TGTGCCAGCAACCCTGCCGGGACTAAAATACAAGGGACCCAGTACTTC. This codes for CASNPAGTKIQGTQYF. This sequence joins TRBV11-3 and TRBJ2-5; 7 bases map to TRBD2. This CDR3 spans 16 amino acids. From germline, CDR1 is SGHNT and CDR2 YENEEA.

This clone was counted only a few times. The chain uses TRBV28 and TRBJ1-2; D not resolved. The CDR3 is 13 amino acids. Trimming left V 5 bases short and J 8 bases short, with 15 bases between. CDR1 and CDR2 (germline): MDHEN, SYDVKM. The CDR3 DNA follows: TGTGCCAGCAGTCCCCTTAGGACTTCGGGCTACACCTTC. Translating it yields CASSPLRTSGYTF.

This clone has a handful of counts. This chain joins TRBV11-3 and TRBJ2-5; 8 bases align to TRBD1. Losses at the gene ends were 5 bases for V and 4 bases for J; bases not matched to a gene: 18. The CDR3 loop spans 18 amino acids. Germline CDR1 reads SGHNT; CDR2 reads YENEEA. The CDR3 sequence is CASSGKIFLDREGETQYF. CDR3 nucleotides: TGTGCCAGCAGCGGAAAAATTTTCCTGGACAGGGAAGGAGAGACCCAGTACTTC.

As to this clone: The junction departs from the called germline gene at one end, perhaps through a read error. The rearrangement joins TRBV18 to TRBJ2-1, with no clear D. There are 13 residues in the CDR3. Germline V CDR1 and CDR2: KGHSH, LQKENI. The CDR3 sequence: CASSATYYDEQFF. The CDR3 nucleotides read TGTGCCAGCTCAGCGACCTACTACGATGAGCAGTTCTTC.

V gene TRBV29-1 combines with J gene TRBJ2-7; D is possibly TRBD1 or TRBD2 (5 bases each). This CDR3 has 16 residues. CDR1 SQVTM and CDR2 ANQGSEA come from the germline V gene. The V and J ends lost 5 bases and 6 bases respectively, with 26 bases between them. The CDR3: CSVCYRPGPRRGEQYV. In DNA form, the CDR3 reads TGCAGCGTTTGTTACAGGCCGGGCCCTCGACGGGGCGAGCAGTACGTC.

The V and J genes are TRBV29-1 and TRBJ1-1; D remains unclear. Trimming removed 5 bases from V and 3 bases from J, with 16 bases in between. The CDR3 spans 14 residues. From germline, CDR1 is SQVTM and CDR2 ANQGSEA. The DNA of the CDR3 is TGCAGCGTTACCCCCTACACGGGTGACACTGAAGCTTTCTTT. This encodes CSVTPYTGDTEAFF.

The chain uses TRBV2 and TRBJ2-7, with D possibly TRBD2 on 6 matching bases. Trimming left V 7 bases short and J 6 bases short, with 16 bases between. Germline V CDR1 and CDR2: SNHLY, FYNNEI. The CDR3 length is 13 residues. The CDR3 nucleotides are TGTGCCAGCAATGGAGGGCGGATTGGCGAGCAGTACTTC. This gives the protein CASNGGRIGEQYF. The whole variable domain, remainder taken from reference TRBV2 and TRBJ2-7, is EPEVTQTPSHQVTQMGQEVILRCVPISNHLYFYWYRQILGQKVEFLVSFYNNEISEKSEIFDDQFSVERPDGSNFTLKIRSTKLEDSAMYFCASNGGRIGEQYFGPGTRLTVT.

This clone is judged medium-sized. The chain carries TRBV6-8 and TRBJ1-6; 8 bases align to TRBD1. V was pared by 5 bases and J by 10 bases, with 7 bases of the junction left unmatched. Per the germline V gene, CDR1 is MNHGY and CDR2 is SAAAGT. The CDR3 is 14 residues long. As DNA, the CDR3 is TGTGCCAGCAGTGTTAACAGGGGGGGCTCACCCCTCCACTTT. Translating gives CASSVNRGGSPLHF.

In this sample, this clone turned up a few times. The chain joins TRBV10-2 to TRBJ1-5, with D uncertain. There are 14 residues in the CDR3. Trimming removed 4 bases from V and 7 bases from J, with 14 bases in between. The germline CDR1 and CDR2 sequences are WSHSY and SAAADI. The CDR3 DNA is TGCGCCAGCAGTGCCGGTCAGAGGGAACAGCCCCAGCATTTT. Its protein product is CASSAGQREQPQHF.